Below are 10 T cell receptor beta chains sequenced from a single sample in a study of T cells of healthy individuals. TCRdb re-called the 5' RACE reads through MiXCR, storing one row per CDR3 protein. Among tens of thousands of distinct CDR3 sequences listed, around 15% were seen once. The receptors stem from a human donor in good health.

This clonotype was counted at least ten times. The J gene is TRBJ1-3, the V gene TRBV7-9, with a weak D call TRBD1 (6 bases). Looked up from germline, CDR1 is SEHNR and CDR2 is FQNEAQ (reference sequence). CDR3 size: 15 residues. V was clipped by 4 bases and J by 2 bases, with 12 bases between them. The CDR3, as DNA: TGTGCCAGCAGCTATACAGGGAATACTGGAAACACCATATATTTT. Amino acids: CASSYTGNTGNTIYF.

At least ten counts were recorded for this clonotype. V and J are TRBV6-2 or TRBV6-3 and TRBJ2-7, with D hard to call. Trimming removed 0 bases at V and 5 bases at J, with 8 bases between. Germline-derived CDR1 and CDR2 are MNHEY and SVGEGT. This CDR3 is built from 13 residues. Written as DNA, the CDR3 is TGTGCCAGCAGTTACTCTGGGGTCCACGAGCAGTACTTC. It codes for CASSYSGVHEQYF.

This clonotype appeared a few times. The CDR3: CASSTLLGGEQYF. Written as DNA, the CDR3 is TGTGCCAGCAGCACCCTTCTGGGGGGCGAGCAGTACTTC. V usage is TRBV7-8 and J usage is TRBJ2-7; a possible D gene is TRBD2 (6 bases). The CDR3 sequence is 13 residues long. The V end was cut by 5 bases, the J end by 6 bases, with 14 bases between. CDR1 is SGHVS, CDR2 FQNEAQ, per germline. Full variable domain (rest looked up from reference TRBV7-8 and TRBJ2-7): GAGVSQSPRYKVAKRGQDVALRCDPISGHVSLFWYQQALGQGPEFLTYFQNEAQLDKSGLPSDRFFAERPEGSVSTLKIQRTQQEDSAVYLCASSTLLGGEQYFGPGTRLTVT.

This clonotype has just a few counts. The V and J genes are TRBV4-2 and TRBJ2-2; D unclear. Germline values: CDR1 LGHNA, CDR2 YNFKEQ. Deletions cut 0 bases from V and 6 bases from J, with 2 bases between. The CDR3 totals 12 residues. The CDR3 reads CASSQDPGELFF. Written as DNA, the CDR3 is TGTGCCAGCAGCCAAGATCCCGGGGAGCTGTTTTTT.

This clonotype was seen more than once but under ten times. This chain links TRBV7-2 with TRBJ1-3; D is unclear. Trimming took 2 bases from V and 0 from J, leaving 8 bases between them. The CDR3 covers 15 residues. CDR1 and CDR2 (germline): SGHTA, FQGNSA. The CDR3 loop is CASSLMAGSGNTIYF. CDR3 sequence (DNA): TGTGCCAGCAGCTTAATGGCCGGCTCTGGAAACACCATATATTTT. The entire variable domain, with the rest obtained from reference TRBV7-2 and TRBJ1-3, is as follows: GAGVSQSPSNKVTEKGKDVELRCDPISGHTALYWYRQSLGQGLEFLIYFQGNSAPDKSGLPSDRFSAERTGGSVSTLTIQRTQQEDSAVYLCASSLMAGSGNTIYFGEGSWLTVV.

This clonotype was recorded at least ten times. This chain connects TRBV5-6 to TRBJ1-1; TRBD1 agrees at 11 bases. Germline CDR1 SGHDT, CDR2 YYEEEE. This CDR3 contains 17 residues. Unmatched junction bases numbered 9, after V lost 1 base and J lost 4 bases. This CDR3 reads CASSLSYGGTGGTEAFF. CDR3 DNA sequence: TGTGCCAGCAGCTTGTCTTACGGAGGGACAGGGGGCACTGAAGCTTTCTTT.

This clonotype occurred a few times. The chain employs TRBV20-1 and TRBJ2-1, with TRBD2 matching over 8 bases. Per germline, CDR1 DFQATT and CDR2 SNEGSKA (reference sequence). Unmatched junction bases numbered 2, after V lost 4 bases and J lost 0 bases. The CDR3 has 14 residues. The chain's CDR3 is CSATSGSSYNEQFF. CDR3 nucleotides: TGCAGTGCTACAAGCGGGAGCTCCTACAATGAGCAGTTCTTC.

V gene TRBV12-3 or TRBV12-4 combines with J gene TRBJ1-5; weak D call: TRBD1 (5 bases). The CDR3 runs 15 residues. V dropped 5 bases and J dropped 4 bases, with 15 bases sitting between them. The CDR3: CASSRRGGGNQPQHF. The CDR3, as DNA: TGTGCCAGCAGTCGGCGGGGGGGAGGGAATCAGCCCCAGCATTTT.

This clonotype turned up a few times. The chain employs TRBV2 and TRBJ1-1, with D hard to call. V was trimmed by 2 bases and J by 2 bases, leaving 6 bases between them. The CDR3 sequence is 13 residues long. The germline gives CDR1 SNHLY, CDR2 FYNNEI. The CDR3 DNA sequence: TGTGCCAGCAGTGAACCATTTAACACTGAAGCTTTCTTT. Translating it yields CASSEPFNTEAFF.

This chain joins TRBV19 and TRBJ1-4; possible D gene TRBD1, 6 bases. CDR1 and CDR2 (germline): LNHDA, SQIVND (reference sequence). V gave up 3 bases and J gave up 0 bases, with 8 bases separating them. The CDR3 contains 15 residues. CDR3 sequence: CASSIGGPTNEKLFF. The CDR3 nucleotides are TGTGCCAGTAGTATCGGGGGGCCAACTAATGAAAAACTGTTTTTT.